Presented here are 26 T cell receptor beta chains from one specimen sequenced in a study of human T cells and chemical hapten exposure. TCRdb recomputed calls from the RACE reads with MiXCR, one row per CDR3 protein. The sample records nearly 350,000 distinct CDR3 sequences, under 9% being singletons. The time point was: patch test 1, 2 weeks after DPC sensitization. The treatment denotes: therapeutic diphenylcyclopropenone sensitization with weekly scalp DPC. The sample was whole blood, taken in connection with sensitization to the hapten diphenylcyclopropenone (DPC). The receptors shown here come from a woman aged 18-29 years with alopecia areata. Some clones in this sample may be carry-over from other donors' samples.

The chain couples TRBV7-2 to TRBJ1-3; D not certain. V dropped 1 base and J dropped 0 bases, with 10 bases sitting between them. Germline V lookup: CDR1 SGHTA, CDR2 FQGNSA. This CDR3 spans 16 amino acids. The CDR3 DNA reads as TGTGCCAGCAGCTTAGGACGGGCCGCCTCTGGAAACACCATATATTTT. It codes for CASSLGRAASGNTIYF.

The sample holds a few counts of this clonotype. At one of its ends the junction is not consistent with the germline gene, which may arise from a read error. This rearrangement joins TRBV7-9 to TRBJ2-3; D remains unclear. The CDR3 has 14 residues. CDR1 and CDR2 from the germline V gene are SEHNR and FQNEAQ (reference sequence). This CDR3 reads CANSFSRSQYTQYF. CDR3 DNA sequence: TGTGCCAACAGCTTCTCCCGCTCACAATATACGCAGTATTTT. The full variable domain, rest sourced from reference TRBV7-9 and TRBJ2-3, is DTGVSQNPRHKITKRGQNVTFRCDPISEHNRLYWYRQTLGQGPEFLTYFQNEAQLEKSRLLSDRFSAERPKGSFSTLEIQRTEQGDSAMYLCANSFSRSQYTQYFGPGTRLTVL.

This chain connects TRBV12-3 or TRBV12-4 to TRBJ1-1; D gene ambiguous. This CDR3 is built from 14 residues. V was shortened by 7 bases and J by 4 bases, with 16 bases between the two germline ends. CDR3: CASTRDNRGTEAFF. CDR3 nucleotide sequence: TGTGCCAGCACCAGAGACAATCGGGGCACTGAAGCTTTCTTT.

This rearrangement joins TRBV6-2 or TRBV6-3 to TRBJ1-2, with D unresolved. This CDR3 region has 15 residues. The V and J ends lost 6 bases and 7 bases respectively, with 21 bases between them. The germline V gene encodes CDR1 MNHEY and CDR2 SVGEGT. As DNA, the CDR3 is TGTGCCAGCAGCCCCCCCCCGGACCGGTCCTCTGGCTACACCTTC. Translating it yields CASSPPPDRSSGYTF.

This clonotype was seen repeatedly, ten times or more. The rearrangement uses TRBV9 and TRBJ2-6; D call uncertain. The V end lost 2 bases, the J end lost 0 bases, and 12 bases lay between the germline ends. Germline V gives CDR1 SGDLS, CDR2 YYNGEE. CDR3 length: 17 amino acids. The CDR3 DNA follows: TGTGCCAGCAGCGTGGTTGAACCGGTCTCTGGGGCCAACGTCCTGACTTTC. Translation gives CASSVVEPVSGANVLTF. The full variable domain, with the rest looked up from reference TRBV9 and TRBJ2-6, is DSGVTQTPKHLITATGQRVTLRCSPRSGDLSVYWYQQSLDQGLQFLIQYYNGEERAKGNILERFSAQQFPDLHSELNLSSLELGDSALYFCASSVVEPVSGANVLTFGAGSRLTVL.

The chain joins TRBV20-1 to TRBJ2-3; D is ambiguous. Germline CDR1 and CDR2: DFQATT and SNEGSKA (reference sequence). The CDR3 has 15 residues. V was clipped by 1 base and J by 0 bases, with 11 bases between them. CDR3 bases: TGCAGTGCTAGAGTCGGCGGCCCTAGCACAGATACGCAGTATTTT. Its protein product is CSARVGGPSTDTQYF.

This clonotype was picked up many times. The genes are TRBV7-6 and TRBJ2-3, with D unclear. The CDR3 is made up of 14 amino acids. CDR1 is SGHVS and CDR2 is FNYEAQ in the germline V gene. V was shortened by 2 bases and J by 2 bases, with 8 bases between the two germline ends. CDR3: CASSLRAYTDTQYF. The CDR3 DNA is TGTGCCAGCAGCTTACGGGCCTACACAGATACGCAGTATTTT.

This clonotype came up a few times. CDR3 region: CASSLYRGSYEQYF. The DNA of the CDR3 is TGTGCCAGCAGCCTTTACAGGGGGAGCTACGAGCAGTACTTC. The chain is built from TRBV7-8 and TRBJ2-7, with TRBD1 matching over 8 bases. Germline V lookup: CDR1 SGHVS, CDR2 FQNEAQ. CDR3 length: 14 amino acids. Germline trimming cut 5 bases from V and 3 bases from J; bases unmatched to any gene: 6.

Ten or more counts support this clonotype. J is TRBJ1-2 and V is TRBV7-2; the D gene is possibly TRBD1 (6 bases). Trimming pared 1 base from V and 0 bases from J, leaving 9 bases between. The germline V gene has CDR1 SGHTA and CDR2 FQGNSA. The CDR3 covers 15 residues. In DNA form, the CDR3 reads TGTGCCAGCAGCTTAGAGAACAGGGCTAACTATGGCTACACCTTC. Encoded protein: CASSLENRANYGYTF.

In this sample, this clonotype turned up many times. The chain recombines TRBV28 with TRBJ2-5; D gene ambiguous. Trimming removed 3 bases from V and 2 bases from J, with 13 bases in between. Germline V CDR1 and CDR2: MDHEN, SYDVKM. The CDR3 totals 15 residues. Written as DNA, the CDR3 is TGTGCCAGCAGTTTTTGGGTTGACGGACAAGAGACCCAGTACTTC. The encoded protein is CASSFWVDGQETQYF. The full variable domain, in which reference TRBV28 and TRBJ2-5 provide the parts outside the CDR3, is DVKVTQSSRYLVKRTGEKVFLECVQDMDHENMFWYRQDPGLGLRLIYFSYDVKMKEKGDIPEGYSVSREKKERFSLILESASTNQTSMYLCASSFWVDGQETQYFGPGTRLLVL.

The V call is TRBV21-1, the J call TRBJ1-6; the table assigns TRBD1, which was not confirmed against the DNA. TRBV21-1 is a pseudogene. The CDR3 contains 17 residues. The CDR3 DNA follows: TGTGCCAGCAGCAAAGGAAGGACAGCCACCCGAATTCGACCCCTCCACTTT. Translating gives CASSKGRTATRIRPLHF.

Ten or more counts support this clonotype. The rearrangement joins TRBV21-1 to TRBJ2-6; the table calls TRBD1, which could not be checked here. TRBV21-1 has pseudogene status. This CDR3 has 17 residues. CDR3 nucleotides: TGTGCCAGCACCTCAGGGGGCCCTAACTCTGGGGCCAACGTCCTGACTTTC. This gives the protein CASTSGGPNSGANVLTF.

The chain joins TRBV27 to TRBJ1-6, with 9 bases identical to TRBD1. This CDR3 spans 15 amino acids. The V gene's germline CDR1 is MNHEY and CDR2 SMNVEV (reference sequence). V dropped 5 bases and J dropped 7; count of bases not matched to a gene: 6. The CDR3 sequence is CASSPWTGENSPLHF. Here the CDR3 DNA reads TGTGCCAGCAGTCCCTGGACAGGGGAAAATTCACCCCTCCACTTT.

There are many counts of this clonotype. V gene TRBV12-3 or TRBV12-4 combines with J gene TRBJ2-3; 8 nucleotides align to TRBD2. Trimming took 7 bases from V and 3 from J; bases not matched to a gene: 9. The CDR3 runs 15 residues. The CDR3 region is CASTSRAGATDTQYF. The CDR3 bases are TGTGCCAGCACCTCTAGAGCGGGGGCGACAGATACGCAGTATTTT.

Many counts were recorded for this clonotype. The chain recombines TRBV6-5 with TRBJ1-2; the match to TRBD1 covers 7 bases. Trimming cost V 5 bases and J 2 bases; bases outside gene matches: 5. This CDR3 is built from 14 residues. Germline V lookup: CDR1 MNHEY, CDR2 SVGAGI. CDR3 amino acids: CASSQDRRNYGYTF. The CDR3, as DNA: TGTGCCAGCAGTCAGGACAGGCGAAACTATGGCTACACCTTC.

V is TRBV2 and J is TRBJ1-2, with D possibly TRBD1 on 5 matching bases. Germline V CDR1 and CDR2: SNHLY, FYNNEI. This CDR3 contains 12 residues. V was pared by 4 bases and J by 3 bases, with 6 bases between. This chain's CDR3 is CASSGGDYGYTF. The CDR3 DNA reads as TGTGCCAGCAGTGGGGGCGACTATGGCTACACCTTC.

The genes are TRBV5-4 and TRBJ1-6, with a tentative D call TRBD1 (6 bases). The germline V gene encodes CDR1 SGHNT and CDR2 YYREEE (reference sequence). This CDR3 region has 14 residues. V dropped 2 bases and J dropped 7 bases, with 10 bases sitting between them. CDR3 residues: CASSLGGLNSPLHF. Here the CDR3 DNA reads TGTGCCAGCAGCTTAGGGGGGTTAAATTCACCCCTCCACTTT. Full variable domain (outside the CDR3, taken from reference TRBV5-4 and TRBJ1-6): ETGVTQSPTHLIKTRGQQVTLRCSSQSGHNTVSWYQQALGQGPQFIFQYYREEENGRGNFPPRFSGLQFPNYSSELNVNALELDDSALYLCASSLGGLNSPLHFGNGTRLTVT.

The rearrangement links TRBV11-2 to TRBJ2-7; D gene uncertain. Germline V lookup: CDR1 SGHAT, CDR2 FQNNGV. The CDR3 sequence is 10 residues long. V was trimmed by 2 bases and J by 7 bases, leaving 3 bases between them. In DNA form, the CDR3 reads TGTGCCAGCAGCTTAACTGAGCAGTACTTC. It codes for CASSLTEQYF.

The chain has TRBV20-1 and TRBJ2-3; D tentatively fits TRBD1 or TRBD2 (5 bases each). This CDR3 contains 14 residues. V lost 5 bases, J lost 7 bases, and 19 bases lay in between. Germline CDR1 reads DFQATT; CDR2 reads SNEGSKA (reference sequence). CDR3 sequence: CSAEGHGTSNTQYF. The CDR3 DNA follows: TGCAGTGCTGAAGGCCACGGGACCTCGAATACGCAGTATTTT.

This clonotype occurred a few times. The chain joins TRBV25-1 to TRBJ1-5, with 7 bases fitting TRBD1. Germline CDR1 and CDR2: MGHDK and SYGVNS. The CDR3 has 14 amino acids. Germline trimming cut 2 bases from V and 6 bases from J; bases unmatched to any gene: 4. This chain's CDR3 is CASSEVTGSQPQHF. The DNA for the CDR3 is TGTGCCAGCAGTGAAGTGACAGGGTCTCAGCCCCAGCATTTT.

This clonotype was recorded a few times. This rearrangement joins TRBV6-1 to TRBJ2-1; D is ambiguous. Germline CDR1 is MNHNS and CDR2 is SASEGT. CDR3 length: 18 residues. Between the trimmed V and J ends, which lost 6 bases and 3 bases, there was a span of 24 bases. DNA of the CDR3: TGTGCCAGCAGAGTTACCCCACATAAGGTTGGCATCTACAATGAGCAGTTCTTC. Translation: CASRVTPHKVGIYNEQFF.

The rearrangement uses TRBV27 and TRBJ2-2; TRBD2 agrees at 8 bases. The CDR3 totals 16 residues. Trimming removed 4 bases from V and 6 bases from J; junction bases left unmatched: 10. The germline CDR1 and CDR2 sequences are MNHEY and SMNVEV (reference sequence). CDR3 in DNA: TGTGCCAGCAGTTCCCTACTAGCGGCCTTCGCCGGGGAGCTGTTTTTT. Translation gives CASSSLLAAFAGELFF.

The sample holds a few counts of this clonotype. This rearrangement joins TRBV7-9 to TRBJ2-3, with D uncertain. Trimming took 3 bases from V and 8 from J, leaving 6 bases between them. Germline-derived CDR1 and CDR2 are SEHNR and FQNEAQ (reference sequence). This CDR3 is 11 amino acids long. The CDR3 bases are TGTGCCAGCAGCTTTCCGGGTACGCAGTATTTT. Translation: CASSFPGTQYF.

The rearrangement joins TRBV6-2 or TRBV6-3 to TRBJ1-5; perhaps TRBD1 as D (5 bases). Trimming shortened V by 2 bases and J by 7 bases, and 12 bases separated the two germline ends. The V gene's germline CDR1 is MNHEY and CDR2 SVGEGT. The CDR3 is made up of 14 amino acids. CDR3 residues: CASSYPHGGQPQHF. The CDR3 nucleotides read TGTGCCAGCAGTTACCCCCACGGGGGACAGCCCCAGCATTTT.

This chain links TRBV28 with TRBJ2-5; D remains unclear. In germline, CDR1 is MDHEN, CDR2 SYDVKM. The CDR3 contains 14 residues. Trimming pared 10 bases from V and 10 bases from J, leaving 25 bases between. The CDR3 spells CATQPGQTKGIQYF. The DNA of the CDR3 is TGTGCCACCCAACCGGGTCAGACAAAAGGTATCCAGTACTTC. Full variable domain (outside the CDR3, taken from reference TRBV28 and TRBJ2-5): DVKVTQSSRYLVKRTGEKVFLECVQDMDHENMFWYRQDPGLGLRLIYFSYDVKMKEKGDIPEGYSVSREKKERFSLILESASTNQTSMYLCATQPGQTKGIQYFGPGTRLLVL.

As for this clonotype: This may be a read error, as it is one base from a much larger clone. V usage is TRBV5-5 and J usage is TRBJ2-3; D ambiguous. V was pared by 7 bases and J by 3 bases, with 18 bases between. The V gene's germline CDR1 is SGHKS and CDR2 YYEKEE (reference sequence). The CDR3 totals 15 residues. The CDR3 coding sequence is TGTGCCAGCCTACCCAATCATACAAGTACAGATACGCAGTATTTT. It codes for CASLPNHTSTDTQYF. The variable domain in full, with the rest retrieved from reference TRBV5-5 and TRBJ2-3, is DAGVTQSPTHLIKTRGQQVTLRCSPISGHKSVSWYQQVLGQGPQFIFQYYEKEERGRGNFPDRFSARQFPNYSSELNVNALLLGDSALYLCASLPNHTSTDTQYFGPGTRLTVL.